This T cell receptor (beta chain) was captured by sequencing in a study of vaccination and CD4 T cells after COVID-19. Study background: Diagnosis preceded the drawing of post-COVID samples by a median 101 days (range 35 to 161).

Once obtained from cultured CD4+ T cells, the DNA was sequenced using the Oncomine TCR Beta short-read assay. Genomic DNA extraction was carried out from cultured CD4+ T cells. Each CDR3 protein is one row after TCRdb ran MiXCR on the PCR reads. The profile shows 11,000 or so distinct CDR3 sequences, roughly 40% of them singletons. To note about this clonotype: Its specificity is unknown.

Germline assignment: CDR1 SGHAT and CDR2 FQNNGV. V shed 3 bases and J 4 bases; nucleotides not matched to a gene: 7. This CDR3 spans 17 amino acids. The treatment here: roughly 10-day PBMC culture with coronavirus spike peptide pools or control peptides (ViraFEST assay). Unexposed donor CD4+ T cells predated the COVID-19 pandemic, collected 2011-2018. ViraFEST enlarged antigen-specific T cell populations with peptide pools and afterwards sequenced TCRs. Researchers challenged CD4+ T cells from unexposed donors with SARS-CoV-2 S/N and four cold-coronavirus spikes, cells permitting. This receptor was identified in a human donor in good health. V usage is TRBV11-2 and J usage is TRBJ2-7, with 15 positions matching TRBD2. The sample taken for sequencing was CD4+ T cells from blood, cultured in vitro. The CDR3: CASSFIGGTSGRYEQYF. The CDR3 DNA reads TGTGCCAGCAGCTTTATCGGGGGGACTAGCGGGAGGTACGAGCAGTACTTC. Filled out from reference TRBV11-2 and TRBJ2-7, the complete variable domain reads EAGVAQSPRYKIIEKRQSVAFWCNPISGHATLYWYQQILGQGPKLLIQFQNNGVVDDSQLPKDRFSAERLKGVDSTLKIQPAKLEDSAVYLCASSFIGGTSGRYEQYFGPGTRLTVT.